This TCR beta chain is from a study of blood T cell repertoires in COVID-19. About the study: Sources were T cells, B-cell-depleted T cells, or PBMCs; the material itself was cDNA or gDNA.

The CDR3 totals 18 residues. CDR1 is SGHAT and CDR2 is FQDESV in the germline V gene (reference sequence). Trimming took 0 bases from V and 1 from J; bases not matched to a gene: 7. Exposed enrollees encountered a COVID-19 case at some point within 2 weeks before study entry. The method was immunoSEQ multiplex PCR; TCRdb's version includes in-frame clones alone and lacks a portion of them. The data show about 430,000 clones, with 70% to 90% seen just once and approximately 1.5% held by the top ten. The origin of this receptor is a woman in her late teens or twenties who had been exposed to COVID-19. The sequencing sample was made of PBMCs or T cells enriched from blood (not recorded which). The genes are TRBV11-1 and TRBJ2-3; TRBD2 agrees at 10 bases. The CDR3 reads CASSLARSSGGGTDTQYF. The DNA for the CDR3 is TGTGCCAGCAGCTTAGCGCGGTCTAGCGGGGGTGGCACAGATACGCAGTATTTT.